The subject of this entry is one T cell receptor beta chain. Which antigen it targets is not known. Base qualities are not recorded, but no much larger clone differs from it by a single base. The sample originates from a study of beta chain features in type 1 diabetes (dated by TCRdb to 2017 to 2018). About the investigation overall: No differences in mean age, gender distribution, total cell number or subset yield were found between patients and healthy donors. Naive and central memory subsets were obtained from all 30 or so donors, but regulatory and stem cell-like memory subsets were isolated from only 8 patients and roughly 8 healthy donors. The study compared the TCRB repertoires of sorted circulating CD4+ T cell subsets in recently diagnosed type 1 diabetes patients with those in matched healthy donors. A total of over 95,000,000 sorted cells were examined across all samples, and RNA yield correlated strongly with the number of cells per subset. What the study reported, not specific to this receptor: A moderate but significant shortening of TCRB CDR3 length was observed in type 1 diabetes patients in all four CD4+ subsets. Shorter templates might be favored by PCR, yet because patient and control samples were amplified and corrected together, any such skew would affect both groups equally. Because cDNA rather than genomic DNA was sequenced, highly expressing activated cells could have been over-represented, although no difference in activation and CD3 levels was found between groups. The naive, central memory and regulatory TCRB repertoires appeared to resemble one another more closely among patients than among healthy donors. At VDJ recombination sites, patients with type 1 diabetes made fewer insertions and deleted more nucleotides, a pattern implying thymic rearrangement abnormalities. Because small numbers of individuals were included in the HLA sub-analyses, any influence of HLA type on TCRB rearrangement was left unresolved.

Trimming at the junction amounts to 0 bases on V and 4 bases on J, and the germline ends lie 16 bases apart. Per the germline V gene, SGHVS is the CDR1 and FQNEAQ is the CDR2. The CDR3 contains 17 residues, cysteine and phenylalanine counted. Of the read, only the CDR3 DNA is kept; its 51 bases are in frame from base 1. Each donor gave one peripheral blood draw, roughly 120 mL on average, collected into heparinised tubes. Naive, central memory, regulatory and stem cell-like memory CD4+ T cells were sorted on a BD FACSAria II using a panel including CD45RO, CCR7, CD25, CD127, CD95 and CD27. A purity above 95% was achieved for all sorted populations. PBMCs were isolated immediately by Lymphoprep density gradient centrifugation and stained directly without culture. To minimize batch effects, samples were stained and sorted in pairs, one healthy donor with one patient per experiment. The High Capacity cDNA Reverse Transcription Kit was used to reverse transcribe all of the isolated RNA, meaning that expressed TCRB transcripts were what got sequenced. Deep immunoSEQ sequencing was applied to naive, central memory and regulatory T cell samples, giving an average of around 3.4 million total reads per sample. Sorted cells were lysed in RLT buffer, and RNA was extracted using DNase-treated RNeasy Micro or Mini kits according to cell number. To prevent cross-contamination, each cell subset was processed individually, whereas patient and healthy donor samples were processed jointly. The immunoSEQ multiplex PCR was used to amplify TCRB sequences from cDNA, generating 87-bp fragments that spanned the CDR3 region. Amplicons were sequenced on the Illumina HiSeq platform. The authors' analysis ran thus. Synthetic template baselines were used to correct PCR bias computationally, reads within Hamming distance 2 were collapsed together, and singletons that could not be merged were discarded. Reads were aligned to IMGT to assign V, D and J genes, CDR3 length, and insertions or deletions at six rearrangement sites. Clonotype counts were normalized to sorted cell number within each subset before computing true diversity and Gini coefficients with the tcR R package. Repertoire sharing was quantified using the overlap coefficient calculated on TCRB nucleotide sequences. In TCRdb, the immuneACCESS table is reduced to in-frame sequences with V and J assigned. These tables do not hold every clone; where another copy was compared, an unresolved V gene accounts for under half, and the others remain unexplained. V and J calls and clone size are as listed in that table; D and trimming were resolved from the DNA. A total of more than 300,000 clones appear in this sample, under 8.5% of them only once. Clones ranked in the top ten supply 0.44% of the sample.

The chain is assembled from TRBV7-8 and TRBJ1-5; a confident D gene designation cannot be given. Specimen: central memory CD4+ T cells from blood. This TCR came from a woman aged 18-35 years in good health. The DNA sequence is TGTGCCAGCAGCTTAGCAGTCGCAAGCCGGTCAAATCAGCCCCAGCATTTT. Translated, this is CASSLAVASRSNQPQHF.